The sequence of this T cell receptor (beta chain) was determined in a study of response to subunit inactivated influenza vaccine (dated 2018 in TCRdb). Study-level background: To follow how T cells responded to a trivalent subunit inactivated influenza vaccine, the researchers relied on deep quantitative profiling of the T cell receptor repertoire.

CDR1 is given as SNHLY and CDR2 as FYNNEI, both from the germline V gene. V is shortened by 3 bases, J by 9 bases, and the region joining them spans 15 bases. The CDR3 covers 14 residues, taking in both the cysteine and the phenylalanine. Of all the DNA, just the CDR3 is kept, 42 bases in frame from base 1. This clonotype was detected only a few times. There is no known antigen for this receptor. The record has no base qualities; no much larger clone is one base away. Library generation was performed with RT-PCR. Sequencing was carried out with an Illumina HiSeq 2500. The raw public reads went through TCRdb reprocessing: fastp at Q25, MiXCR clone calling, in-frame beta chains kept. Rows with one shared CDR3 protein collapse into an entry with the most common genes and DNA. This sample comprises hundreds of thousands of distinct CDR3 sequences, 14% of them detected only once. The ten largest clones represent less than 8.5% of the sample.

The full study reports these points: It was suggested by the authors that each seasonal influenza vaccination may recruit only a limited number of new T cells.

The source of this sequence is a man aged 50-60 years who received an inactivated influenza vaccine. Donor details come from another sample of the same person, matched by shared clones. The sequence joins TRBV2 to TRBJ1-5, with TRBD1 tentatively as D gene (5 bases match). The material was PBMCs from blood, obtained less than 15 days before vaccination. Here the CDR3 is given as CASSEIGQRGPQHF. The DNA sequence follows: TGTGCCAGCAGTGAGATTGGTCAGAGGGGGCCCCAGCATTTT. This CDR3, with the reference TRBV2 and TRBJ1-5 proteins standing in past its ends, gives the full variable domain EPEVTQTPSHQVTQMGQEVILRCVPISNHLYFYWYRQILGQKVEFLVSFYNNEISEKSEIFDDQFSVERPDGSNFTLKIRSTKLEDSAMYFCASSEIGQRGPQHFGDGTRLSIL.